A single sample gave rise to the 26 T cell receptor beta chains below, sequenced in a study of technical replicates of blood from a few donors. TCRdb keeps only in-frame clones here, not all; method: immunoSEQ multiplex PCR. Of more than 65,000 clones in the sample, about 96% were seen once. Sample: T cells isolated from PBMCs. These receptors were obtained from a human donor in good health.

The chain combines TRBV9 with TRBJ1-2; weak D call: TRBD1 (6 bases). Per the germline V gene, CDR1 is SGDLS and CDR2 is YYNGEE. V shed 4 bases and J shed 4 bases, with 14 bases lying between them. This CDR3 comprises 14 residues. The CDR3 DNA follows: TGTGCCAGCAGCACCGCCGGGACATCCTATGGCTACACCTTC. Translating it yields CASSTAGTSYGYTF.

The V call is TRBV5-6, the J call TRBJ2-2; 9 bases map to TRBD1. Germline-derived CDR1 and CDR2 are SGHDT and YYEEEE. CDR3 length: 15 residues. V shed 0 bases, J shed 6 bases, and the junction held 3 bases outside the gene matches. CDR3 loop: CASSLGGTGPGELFF. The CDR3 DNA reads TGTGCCAGCAGCTTGGGTGGGACAGGGCCCGGGGAGCTGTTTTTT.

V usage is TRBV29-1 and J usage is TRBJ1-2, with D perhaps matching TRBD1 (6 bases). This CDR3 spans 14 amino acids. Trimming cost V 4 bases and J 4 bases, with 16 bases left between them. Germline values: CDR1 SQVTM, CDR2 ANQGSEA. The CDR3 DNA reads TGCAGCGTTGCTTCGCACAGGGATGCCTATGGCTACACCTTC. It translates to CSVASHRDAYGYTF.

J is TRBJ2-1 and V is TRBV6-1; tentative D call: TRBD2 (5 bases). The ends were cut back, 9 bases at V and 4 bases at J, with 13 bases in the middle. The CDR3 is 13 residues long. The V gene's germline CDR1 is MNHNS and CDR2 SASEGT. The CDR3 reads CASSVYMYNEQFF. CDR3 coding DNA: TGTGCCAGTAGCGTCTATATGTACAATGAGCAGTTCTTC.

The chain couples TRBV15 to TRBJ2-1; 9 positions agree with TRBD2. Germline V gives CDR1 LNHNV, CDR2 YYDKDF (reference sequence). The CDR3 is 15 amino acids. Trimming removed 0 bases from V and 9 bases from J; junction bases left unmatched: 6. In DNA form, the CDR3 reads TGTGCCACCAGCAGAGAAGGACTAGCGTGGAGTGAGCAGTTCTTC. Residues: CATSREGLAWSEQFF. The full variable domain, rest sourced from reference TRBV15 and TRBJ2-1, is DAMVIQNPRYQVTQFGKPVTLSCSQTLNHNVMYWYQQKSSQAPKLLFHYYDKDFNNEADTPDNFQSRRPNTSFCFLDIRSPGLGDTAMYLCATSREGLAWSEQFFGPGTRLTVL.

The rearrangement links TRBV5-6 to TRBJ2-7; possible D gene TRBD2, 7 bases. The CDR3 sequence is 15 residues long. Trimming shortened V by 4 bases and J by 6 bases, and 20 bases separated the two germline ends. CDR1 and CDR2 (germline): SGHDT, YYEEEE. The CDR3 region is CASSTPTSRGLEQYF. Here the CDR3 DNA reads TGTGCCAGCAGCACTCCGACTAGCAGGGGACTCGAGCAGTACTTC.

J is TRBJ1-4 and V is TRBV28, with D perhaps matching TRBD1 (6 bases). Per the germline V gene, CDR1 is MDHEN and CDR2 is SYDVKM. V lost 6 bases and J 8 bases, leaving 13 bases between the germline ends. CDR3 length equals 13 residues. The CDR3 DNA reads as TGTGCCAGCAGCAGGGGACAATGGGAAAAACTGTTTTTT. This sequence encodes CASSRGQWEKLFF.

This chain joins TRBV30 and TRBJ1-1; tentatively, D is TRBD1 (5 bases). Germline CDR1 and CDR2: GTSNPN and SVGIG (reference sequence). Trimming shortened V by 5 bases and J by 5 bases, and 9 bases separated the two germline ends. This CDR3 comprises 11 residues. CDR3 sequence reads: CAWADRTEAFF. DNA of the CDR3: TGTGCCTGGGCCGACAGAACTGAAGCTTTCTTT.

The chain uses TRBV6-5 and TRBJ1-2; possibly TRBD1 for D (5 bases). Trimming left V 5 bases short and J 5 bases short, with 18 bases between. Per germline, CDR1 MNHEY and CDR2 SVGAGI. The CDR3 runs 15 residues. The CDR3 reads CASSGSGREPYGYTF. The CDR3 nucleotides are TGTGCCAGCAGTGGCTCAGGGAGGGAGCCTTATGGCTACACCTTC.

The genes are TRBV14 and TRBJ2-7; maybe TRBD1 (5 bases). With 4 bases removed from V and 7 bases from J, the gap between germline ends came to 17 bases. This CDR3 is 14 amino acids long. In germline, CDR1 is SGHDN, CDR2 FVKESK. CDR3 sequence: CASSRSIGAGEQYF. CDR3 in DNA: TGTGCCAGCAGCCGAAGCATAGGGGCCGGGGAGCAGTACTTC.

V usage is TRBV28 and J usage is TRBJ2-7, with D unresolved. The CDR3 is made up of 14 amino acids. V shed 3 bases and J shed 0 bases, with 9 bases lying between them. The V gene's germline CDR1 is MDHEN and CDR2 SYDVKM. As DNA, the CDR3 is TGTGCCAGCAGTTTCCCAAGACTCTCCTACGAGCAGTACTTC. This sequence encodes CASSFPRLSYEQYF.

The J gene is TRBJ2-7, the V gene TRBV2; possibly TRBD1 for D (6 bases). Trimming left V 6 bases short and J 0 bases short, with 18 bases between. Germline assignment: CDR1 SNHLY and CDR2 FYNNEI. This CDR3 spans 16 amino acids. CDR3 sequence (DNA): TGTGCCAGCAGCGTTGGGGGCAGACCAAGCTCCTACGAGCAGTACTTC. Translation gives CASSVGGRPSSYEQYF.

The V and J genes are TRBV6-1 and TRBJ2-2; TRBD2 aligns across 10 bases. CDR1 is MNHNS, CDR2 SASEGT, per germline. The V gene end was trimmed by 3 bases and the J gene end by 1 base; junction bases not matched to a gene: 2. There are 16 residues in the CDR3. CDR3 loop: CASSDTSGKNTGELFF. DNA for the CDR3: TGTGCCAGCAGTGATACTAGCGGGAAGAACACCGGGGAGCTGTTTTTT.

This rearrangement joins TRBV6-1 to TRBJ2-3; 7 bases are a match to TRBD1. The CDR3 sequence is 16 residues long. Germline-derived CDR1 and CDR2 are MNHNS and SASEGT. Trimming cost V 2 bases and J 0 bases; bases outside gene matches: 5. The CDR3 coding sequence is TGTGCCAGCAGTGAATACGGGACAGACAGCACAGATACGCAGTATTTT. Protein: CASSEYGTDSTDTQYF.

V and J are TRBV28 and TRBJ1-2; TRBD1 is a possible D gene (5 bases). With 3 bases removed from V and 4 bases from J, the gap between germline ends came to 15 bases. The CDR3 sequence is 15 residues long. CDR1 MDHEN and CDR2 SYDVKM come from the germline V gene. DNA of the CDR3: TGTGCCAGCAGTTTGAACAGGCTTCCTCTCTATGGCTACACCTTC. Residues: CASSLNRLPLYGYTF.

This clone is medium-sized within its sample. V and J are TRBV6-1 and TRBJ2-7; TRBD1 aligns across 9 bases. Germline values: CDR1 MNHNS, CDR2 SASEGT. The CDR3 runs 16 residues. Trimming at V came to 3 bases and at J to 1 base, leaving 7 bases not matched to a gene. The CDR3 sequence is CASSDEGQGPSYEQYF. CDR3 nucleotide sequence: TGTGCCAGCAGTGACGAGGGACAGGGCCCTTCCTACGAGCAGTACTTC.

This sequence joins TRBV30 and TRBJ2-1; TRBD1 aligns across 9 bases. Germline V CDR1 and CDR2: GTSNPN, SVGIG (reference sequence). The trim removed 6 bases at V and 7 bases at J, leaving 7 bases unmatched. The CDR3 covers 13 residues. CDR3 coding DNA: TGTGCCTGTTCCGGGACAGGGTATAATGAGCAGTTCTTC. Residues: CACSGTGYNEQFF.

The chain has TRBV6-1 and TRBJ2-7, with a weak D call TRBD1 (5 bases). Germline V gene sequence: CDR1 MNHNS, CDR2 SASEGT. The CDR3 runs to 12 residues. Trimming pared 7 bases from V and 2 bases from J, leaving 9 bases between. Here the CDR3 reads CASTLDTYEQYF. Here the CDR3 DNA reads TGTGCCAGCACCCTGGACACCTACGAGCAGTACTTC.

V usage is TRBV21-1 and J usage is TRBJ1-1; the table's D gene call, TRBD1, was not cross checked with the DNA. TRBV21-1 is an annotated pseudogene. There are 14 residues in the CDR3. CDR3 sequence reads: CASSEKTGQTEAFF. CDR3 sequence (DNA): TGTGCCAGCAGCGAGAAGACAGGCCAGACTGAAGCTTTCTTT.

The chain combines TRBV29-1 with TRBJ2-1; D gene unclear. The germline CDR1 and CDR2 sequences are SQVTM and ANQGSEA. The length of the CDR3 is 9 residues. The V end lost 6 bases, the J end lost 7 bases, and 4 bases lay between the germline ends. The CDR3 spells CSVSNEQFF. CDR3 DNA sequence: TGCAGCGTGTCAAATGAGCAGTTCTTC.

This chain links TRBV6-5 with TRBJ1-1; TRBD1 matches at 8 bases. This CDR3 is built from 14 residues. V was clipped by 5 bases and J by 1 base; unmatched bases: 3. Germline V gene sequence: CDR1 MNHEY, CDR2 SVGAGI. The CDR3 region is CASSPGQGNTEAFF. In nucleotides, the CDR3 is TGTGCCAGCAGTCCTGGACAGGGGAACACTGAAGCTTTCTTT.

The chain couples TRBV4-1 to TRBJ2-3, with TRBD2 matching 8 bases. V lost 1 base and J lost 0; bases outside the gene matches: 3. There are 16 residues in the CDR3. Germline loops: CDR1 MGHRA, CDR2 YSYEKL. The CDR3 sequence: CASSQGTGGSTDTQYF. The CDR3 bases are TGCGCCAGCAGCCAAGGTACGGGAGGGAGCACAGATACGCAGTATTTT.

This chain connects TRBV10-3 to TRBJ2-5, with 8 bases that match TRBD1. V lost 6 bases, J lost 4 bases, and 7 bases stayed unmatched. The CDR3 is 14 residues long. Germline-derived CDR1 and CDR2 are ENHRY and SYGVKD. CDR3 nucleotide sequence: TGTGCCATCAGGCCGGGACAGGAGGGAGAGACCCAGTACTTC. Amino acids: CAIRPGQEGETQYF.

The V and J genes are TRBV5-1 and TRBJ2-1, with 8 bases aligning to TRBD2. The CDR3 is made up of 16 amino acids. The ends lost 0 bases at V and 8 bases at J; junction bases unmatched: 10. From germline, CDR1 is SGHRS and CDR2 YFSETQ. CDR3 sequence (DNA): TGCGCCAGCAGCTTGGCCGGAATAGCGGGAAGGGATGAGCAGTTCTTC. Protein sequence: CASSLAGIAGRDEQFF.

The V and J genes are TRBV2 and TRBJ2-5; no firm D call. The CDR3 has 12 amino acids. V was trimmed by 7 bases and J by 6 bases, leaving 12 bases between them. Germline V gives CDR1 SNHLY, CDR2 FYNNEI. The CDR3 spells CASTSERQTQYF. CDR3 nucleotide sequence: TGTGCCAGCACCAGTGAGCGACAGACCCAGTACTTC.

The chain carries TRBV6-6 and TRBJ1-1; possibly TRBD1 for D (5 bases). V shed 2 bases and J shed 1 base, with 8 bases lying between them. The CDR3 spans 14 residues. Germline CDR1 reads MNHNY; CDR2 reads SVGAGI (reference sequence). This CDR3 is CASSYGRGNTEAFF. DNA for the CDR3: TGTGCCAGCAGTTACGGGAGGGGGAACACTGAAGCTTTCTTT.